This passage covers 27 T cell receptor beta chains from one sample sequenced in a study of T cell responses to AZD1222 COVID-19 vaccine. Only in-frame clones appear in the TCRdb table, and some are missing; sequencing was by immunoSEQ multiplex PCR. The data contain some 150,000 clones, roughly 87% of them singletons. The sequences come from peripheral blood, collected 28 days after the second AZD1222 dose. The origin of the receptors is an adult who received the AZD1222 COVID-19 vaccine.

The rearrangement links TRBV7-2 to TRBJ2-2, with TRBD1 matching over 9 bases. Germline assignment: CDR1 SGHTA and CDR2 FQGNSA. This CDR3 comprises 16 residues. The V gene end was trimmed by 1 base and the J gene end by 5 bases; junction bases not matched to a gene: 5. The CDR3 nucleotides are TGTGCCAGCAGCTTAGTCCGGGACAGGGAAACCGGGGAGCTGTTTTTT. It codes for CASSLVRDRETGELFF.

This rearrangement joins TRBV7-9 to TRBJ1-2; 10 nucleotides align to TRBD1. V shed 5 bases and J 3 bases; nucleotides not matched to a gene: 3. The CDR3 covers 14 residues. CDR1 is SEHNR and CDR2 is FQNEAQ in the germline V gene (reference sequence). The CDR3 loop is CASSPDRGDYGYTF. DNA for the CDR3: TGTGCCAGCAGCCCGGACAGGGGGGACTATGGCTACACCTTC.

This sequence joins TRBV6-5 and TRBJ1-2, with 7 bases matching TRBD1. Germline V lookup: CDR1 MNHEY, CDR2 SVGAGI. The CDR3 contains 13 residues. Losses at the gene ends were 2 bases for V and 6 bases for J; bases not matched to a gene: 3. The DNA of the CDR3 is TGTGCCAGCAGTTACGCAACAGGGGATGGCTACACCTTC. Protein sequence: CASSYATGDGYTF.

The gene calls are TRBV6-2 or TRBV6-3 and TRBJ1-5, with a weak D call TRBD1 (5 bases). The CDR3 length is 15 residues. Germline-derived CDR1 and CDR2 are MNHEY and SVGEGT. V was shortened by 0 bases and J by 6 bases, with 12 bases between the two germline ends. Here the CDR3 reads CASSYSGQVGQPQHF. CDR3 nucleotides: TGTGCCAGCAGTTACTCGGGGCAGGTAGGTCAGCCCCAGCATTTT.

This clone was seen only a few times. This chain links TRBV19 with TRBJ2-7, with D possibly being TRBD2 (5 bases). This CDR3 is built from 14 residues. Germline assignment: CDR1 LNHDA and CDR2 SQIVND (reference sequence). V lost 3 bases and J lost 3, with 12 bases in between. CDR3 region: CASSILLESYEQYF. The CDR3 DNA reads TGTGCCAGTAGTATCCTACTAGAAAGCTACGAGCAGTACTTC.

This chain uses TRBV6-5 with TRBJ2-7; unclear D gene. V lost 11 bases, J lost 4 bases, and 9 bases lay in between. CDR1 is MNHEY and CDR2 is SVGAGI in the germline V gene. The CDR3 is 10 residues long. The CDR3 reads CAAGWYEQYF. In DNA form, the CDR3 reads TGTGCCGCCGGTTGGTACGAGCAGTACTTC.

This chain joins TRBV12-3 or TRBV12-4 and TRBJ2-1; no clear D gene. The CDR3 length is 12 residues. V gave up 2 bases and J gave up 8 bases, with 7 bases separating them. CDR3 nucleotides: TGTGCCAGCAGTTTAATTCTGGATGAGCAGTTCTTC. Translation: CASSLILDEQFF.

V and J are TRBV15 and TRBJ1-1; D is undetermined. The CDR3 runs 16 residues. Germline CDR1 and CDR2: LNHNV and YYDKDF (reference sequence). V lost 0 bases and J 6 bases, leaving 17 bases between the germline ends. The CDR3 bases are TGTGCCACCAGCAGAGATAGGAGATCAACTGGTTCTGAAGCTTTCTTT. This translates into CATSRDRRSTGSEAFF.

DNA of the CDR3: TGTGCCAGCTCACAACAGGTCAACACTGAAGCTTTCTTT. It yields the protein CASSQQVNTEAFF. The chain links TRBV18 to TRBJ1-1; a possible D gene is TRBD1 (5 bases). Trimming took off 4 bases at V and 2 bases at J, with 8 bases between the two ends. The CDR3 contains 13 residues. Germline V gene lookup returns CDR1 KGHSH and CDR2 LQKENI.

The rearrangement links TRBV7-8 to TRBJ1-2, with 9 bases that match TRBD1. The V and J ends lost 5 bases and 6 bases, in that order; junction bases with no gene match: 22. The CDR3 is 19 amino acids. The germline V gene has CDR1 SGHVS and CDR2 FQNEAQ. As DNA, the CDR3 is TGTGCCAGCAGCCCGCGACCCTTGCCGGTCGGGACAGGGAGGAATGGCTACACCTTC. Translation gives CASSPRPLPVGTGRNGYTF.

The chain has TRBV27 and TRBJ2-7, with 10 nucleotides matching TRBD1. Germline V gene data show CDR1 as MNHEY and CDR2 as SMNVEV (reference sequence). The CDR3 has 14 amino acids. V trimming: 11 bases; J trimming: 2 bases; junction bases outside the gene matches: 9. CDR3 in amino acids: CASNRQGAPYEQYF. CDR3 in DNA: TGTGCCTCTAACCGACAGGGGGCTCCCTACGAGCAGTACTTC.

The chain couples TRBV5-6 to TRBJ1-1; TRBD1 matches at 11 bases. This CDR3 spans 15 amino acids. The germline V gene has CDR1 SGHDT and CDR2 YYEEEE. Germline trimming cut 4 bases from V and 6 bases from J; bases unmatched to any gene: 8. As DNA, the CDR3 is TGTGCCAGCAGCCACTGGACAGGGGGCCTCTCTGAAGCTTTCTTT. Its protein product is CASSHWTGGLSEAFF.

This chain uses TRBV28 with TRBJ1-4, with TRBD1 identical over 7 bases. Germline V lookup: CDR1 MDHEN, CDR2 SYDVKM. J was trimmed by 3 bases and V by 5 bases; bases with no gene match: 9. The CDR3 has 16 residues. For the CDR3, the DNA is TGTGCCAGCAGTCTGGGTCGACAGGGCCCTAATGAAAAACTGTTTTTT. Amino acid sequence: CASSLGRQGPNEKLFF.

The V and J genes are TRBV19 and TRBJ2-5; D ambiguous. This CDR3 region has 13 residues. Deletions cut 8 bases from V and 5 bases from J, with 15 bases between. Per germline, CDR1 LNHDA and CDR2 SQIVND (reference sequence). The CDR3 sequence: CASRRVVWETQYF. The CDR3 DNA reads as TGTGCCAGTCGAAGGGTGGTGTGGGAGACCCAGTACTTC.

V usage is TRBV6-2 or TRBV6-3 and J usage is TRBJ1-2; D might be TRBD1 (6 bases). V was pared by 6 bases and J by 8 bases, with 22 bases between. Germline loops: CDR1 MNHEY, CDR2 SVGEGT. The CDR3 runs 15 residues. In DNA, the CDR3 is TGTGCCAGCAGCGACTCCCCTCAGGGGAGGATAGGCTACACCTTC. Translation gives CASSDSPQGRIGYTF.

The chain couples TRBV5-6 to TRBJ2-3, with 11 bases lining up with TRBD1. J was trimmed by 7 bases and V by 5 bases; bases with no gene match: 9. The CDR3 has 15 amino acids. Germline-derived CDR1 and CDR2 are SGHDT and YYEEEE. The CDR3 region has the DNA TGTGCCAGCAGACTCCGGGACAGGGGGATTAATACGCAGTATTTT. Its protein is CASRLRDRGINTQYF.

The rearrangement joins TRBV18 to TRBJ1-3, with 7 bases lining up with TRBD1. The CDR3 is 15 residues long. V was clipped by 4 bases and J by 4 bases; unmatched bases: 7. The germline gives CDR1 KGHSH, CDR2 LQKENI. In DNA, the CDR3 is TGTGCCAGCTCACGAGTCCCGGGACAGGGAAACACCATATATTTT. This sequence encodes CASSRVPGQGNTIYF.

V and J are TRBV4-1 and TRBJ1-1; weak D call: TRBD1 (5 bases). The CDR3 is 15 residues long. From germline, CDR1 is MGHRA and CDR2 YSYEKL. Trimming took off 0 bases at V and 4 bases at J, with 12 bases between the two ends. Here the CDR3 reads CASSQDGQGATEAFF. The CDR3 DNA reads TGCGCCAGCAGCCAAGATGGGCAGGGTGCCACTGAAGCTTTCTTT.

This chain joins TRBV5-1 and TRBJ1-4; D unresolved. CDR1 and CDR2 from the germline V gene are SGHRS and YFSETQ. This CDR3 is built from 14 residues. V gave up 3 bases and J gave up 8 bases, with 14 bases separating them. Here the CDR3 DNA reads TGCGCCAGCAGCTCTACACCTGCGCCAGAAAAACTGTTTTTT. Residues: CASSSTPAPEKLFF.

The chain recombines TRBV10-3 with TRBJ1-4; a weak D match, TRBD1 (6 bases). The ends were cut back, 2 bases at V and 3 bases at J, with 10 bases in the middle. This CDR3 has 15 residues. Germline CDR1 reads ENHRY; CDR2 reads SYGVKD. This CDR3 reads CAISEAQGPNEKLFF. The CDR3 coding sequence is TGTGCCATCAGTGAGGCACAGGGTCCTAATGAAAAACTGTTTTTT.

The gene calls are TRBV5-4 and TRBJ1-1; D gene unclear. Germline V lookup: CDR1 SGHNT, CDR2 YYREEE (reference sequence). The V end lost 1 base, the J end lost 4 bases, and 8 bases lay between the germline ends. The CDR3 runs 13 residues. This CDR3 reads CASSLWSGTEAFF. The CDR3 DNA reads TGTGCCAGCAGCTTGTGGTCAGGCACTGAAGCTTTCTTT.

The gene calls are TRBV19 and TRBJ2-5, with 7 bases fitting TRBD2. Germline CDR1 is LNHDA and CDR2 is SQIVND (reference sequence). The CDR3 has 14 residues. V shed 9 bases and J 5 bases; nucleotides not matched to a gene: 12. The DNA for the CDR3 is TGTGCCAGAGATACGGGGGGTAGGGGTGAGACCCAGTACTTC. Amino acid sequence: CARDTGGRGETQYF.

Only one count was recorded for this clone. V and J are TRBV4-1 and TRBJ2-1; TRBD2 agrees at 9 bases. The CDR3 covers 18 residues. The V and J ends lost 6 bases and 8 bases, in that order; junction bases with no gene match: 20. Per the germline V gene, CDR1 is MGHRA and CDR2 is YSYEKL. CDR3 sequence: CASRPRLFVASGTDEQFF. The DNA for the CDR3 is TGCGCCAGCAGACCAAGGCTGTTCGTGGCTAGCGGGACGGATGAGCAGTTCTTC.

CDR3 DNA sequence: TGTGCCTGGAGTTACATTGGGGACAGGAATTCACCCCTCCACTTT. Amino acids: CAWSYIGDRNSPLHF. This chain connects TRBV30 to TRBJ1-6; 8 bases line up with TRBD1. Germline-derived CDR1 and CDR2 are GTSNPN and SVGIG (reference sequence). The CDR3 extends over 15 amino acids. Losses at the gene ends were 2 bases for V and 7 bases for J; bases not matched to a gene: 7. The entire variable domain, with the rest obtained from reference TRBV30 and TRBJ1-6, is as follows: SQTIHQWPATLVQPVGSPLSLECTVEGTSNPNLYWYRQAAGRGLQLLFYSVGIGQISSEVPQNLSASRPQDRQFILSSKKLLLSDSGFYLCAWSYIGDRNSPLHFGNGTRLTVT.

V and J are TRBV6-2 or TRBV6-3 and TRBJ1-1; D is perhaps TRBD1 (6 bases). Germline CDR1 MNHEY, CDR2 SVGEGT. The V gene lost 5 bases and the J gene lost 1 base, with 17 bases spanning the gap. CDR3 length equals 16 residues. This CDR3 reads CASSLRGWWENTEAFF. Here the CDR3 DNA reads TGTGCCAGCAGTCTCAGGGGCTGGTGGGAGAACACTGAAGCTTTCTTT.

The CDR3 reads CAWRYALGNYGYTF. DNA of the CDR3: TGTGCCTGGAGGTATGCTTTGGGGAACTATGGCTACACCTTC. The rearrangement links TRBV30 to TRBJ1-2; D gene ambiguous. The CDR3 has 14 residues. The V end lost 3 bases, the J end lost 2 bases, and 13 bases lay between the germline ends. Germline V gene data show CDR1 as GTSNPN and CDR2 as SVGIG (reference sequence).

This chain uses TRBV3-1 (or the pseudogene TRBV3-2) with TRBJ2-6; tentatively, D is TRBD2 (5 bases). CDR3 length equals 16 residues. The ends were cut back, 4 bases at V and 2 bases at J, with 12 bases in the middle. Germline CDR1 reads LGHDT; CDR2 reads YNNKEL (reference sequence). The CDR3 loop is CASSPYLGAGANVLTF. The CDR3 DNA sequence: TGTGCCAGCAGCCCATATCTGGGAGCTGGGGCCAACGTCCTGACTTTC.